This T cell receptor (beta chain) emerged from a study of blood T cell repertoires in COVID-19. Study as a whole: The analysed material was cDNA or gDNA that came from T cells, B-cell-depleted T cells, or PBMCs.

Trimming removed 3 bases from V and 5 bases from J, with 13 bases in between. There are 14 residues in the CDR3. In germline, CDR1 is KGHSH, CDR2 LQKENI. This clone was recorded only once. Under the authors' procedure: Amplification of reference gene primers provided the estimated nucleated cell counts. Assay used: immunoSEQ multiplex PCR; TCRdb lists only in-frame clones, some missing. V and J calls and clone size are as listed in that table; D and trimming were resolved from the DNA. Found here are roughly 250,000 clones, roughly four fifths of them singletons; the top ten hold around 9.6%. This chain joins TRBV18 and TRBJ1-1; D possibly corresponds to TRBD1 (6 bases). Material: peripheral blood. The receptor comes from a woman at least 80 years old with acute or convalescent COVID-19. The CDR3, as DNA: TGTGCCAGCTCACCCCAAAGGGGGGGGACTGAAGCTTTCTTT. Amino acids: CASSPQRGGTEAFF. The full variable domain, its missing parts supplied by reference TRBV18 and TRBJ1-1, is NAGVMQNPRHLVRRRGQEARLRCSPMKGHSHVYWYRQLPEEGLKFMVYLQKENIIDESGMPKERFSAEFPKEGPSILRIQQVVRGDSAAYFCASSPQRGGTEAFFGQGTRLTVV.